Each of the 24 T cell receptor beta chains below was sequenced from the same sample in a study of blood T cell repertoires in COVID-19. Data came from immunoSEQ multiplex PCR; TCRdb stores just in-frame clones and leaves some out. The sample lists 200,000 to 250,000 clones, around 80% occurring once. Sequenced: peripheral blood. The receptors stem from a man aged 50 to 60 with active or convalescent COVID-19.

The V and J genes are TRBV6-2 or TRBV6-3 and TRBJ2-7; the match to TRBD1 covers 7 bases. There are 12 residues in the CDR3. The junction had 5 bases not matched to a gene; V was cut back by 4 bases and J by 8 bases. CDR1 is MNHEY, CDR2 SVGEGT, per germline. CDR3 bases: TGTGCCAGCAGTTCGACAGGGAGAAAGCAGTACGTC. It specifies CASSSTGRKQYV.

This clone appeared a few times. In DNA form, the CDR3 reads TGTGCCAGCAGCCAAGCGAGTTACACCGGGGAGCTGTTTTTT. Its protein product is CASSQASYTGELFF. The V and J genes are TRBV3-1 (or the pseudogene TRBV3-2) and TRBJ2-2; D is unresolved. This CDR3 region has 14 residues. Germline lookup yields CDR1 LGHDT and CDR2 YNNKEL (reference sequence). The ends were cut back, 1 base at V and 3 bases at J, with 6 bases in the middle.

This clone was counted a few times. The chain links TRBV18 to TRBJ1-1, with D perhaps TRBD1 (6 bases). In germline, CDR1 is KGHSH, CDR2 LQKENI. CDR3 size: 13 residues. With 2 bases removed from V and 5 bases from J, the gap between germline ends came to 9 bases. The CDR3 is CASSPGQRTEAFF. Here the CDR3 DNA reads TGTGCCAGCTCACCAGGACAGCGAACTGAAGCTTTCTTT.

The count of this clone is one. The chain joins TRBV9 to TRBJ1-5; D is possibly TRBD1 (5 bases). Germline V lookup: CDR1 SGDLS, CDR2 YYNGEE. CDR3 length: 13 residues. The ends were cut back, 0 bases at V and 9 bases at J, with 10 bases in the middle. CDR3 nucleotides: TGTGCCAGCAGCGTAGCTCAGGGTGGGCCCCAGCATTTT. It translates to CASSVAQGGPQHF. The variable domain in full, with the rest retrieved from reference TRBV9 and TRBJ1-5, is DSGVTQTPKHLITATGQRVTLRCSPRSGDLSVYWYQQSLDQGLQFLIQYYNGEERAKGNILERFSAQQFPDLHSELNLSSLELGDSALYFCASSVAQGGPQHFGDGTRLSIL.

CDR3 DNA sequence: TGTGCCAGCAGTTCCATTAGCGGGGGGGCATACAATGAGCAGTTCTTC. As protein: CASSSISGGAYNEQFF. The rearrangement joins TRBV6-5 to TRBJ2-1; TRBD2 agrees at 11 bases. Germline V gene data show CDR1 as MNHEY and CDR2 as SVGAGI. The CDR3 spans 16 residues. Trimming at V came to 4 bases and at J to 4 bases, leaving 6 bases not matched to a gene.

The chain recombines TRBV28 with TRBJ2-1; 8 nucleotides line up with TRBD2. The CDR3 extends over 12 amino acids. V was pared by 7 bases and J by 8 bases, with 4 bases of the junction left unmatched. Germline V gene sequence: CDR1 MDHEN, CDR2 SYDVKM. The CDR3, as DNA: TGTGCCAGCACCGGGACTAGGGATGAGCAGTTCTTC. It codes for CASTGTRDEQFF.

V is TRBV19 and J is TRBJ2-1; 13 nucleotides line up with TRBD2. Germline CDR1 and CDR2: LNHDA and SQIVND (reference sequence). The V and J ends lost 3 bases and 5 bases, in that order; junction bases with no gene match: 10. The CDR3 loop spans 18 amino acids. The CDR3 reads CASSIQTSGRAKNNEQFF. In DNA, the CDR3 is TGTGCCAGTAGTATCCAAACTAGCGGGAGGGCCAAAAACAATGAGCAGTTCTTC.

The chain employs TRBV11-3 and TRBJ2-1; 8 nucleotides line up with TRBD1. The CDR3 is 15 residues long. The V gene's germline CDR1 is SGHNT and CDR2 YENEEA. Trimming took 5 bases from V and 7 from J; bases not matched to a gene: 10. In DNA form, the CDR3 reads TGTGCCAGCAGCCTAACAGGGGGAAAAGGGAATGAGCAGTTCTTC. This gives the protein CASSLTGGKGNEQFF. Based on the CDR3 plus reference TRBV11-3 and TRBJ2-1, the full variable domain is EAGVVQSPRYKIIEKKQPVAFWCNPISGHNTLYWYLQNLGQGPELLIRYENEEAVDDSQLPKDRFSAERLKGVDSTLKIQPAELGDSAVYLCASSLTGGKGNEQFFGPGTRLTVL.

The V and J genes are TRBV7-2 and TRBJ2-1, with 8 bases matching TRBD1. V was clipped by 1 base and J by 3 bases; unmatched bases: 5. CDR1 and CDR2 from the germline V gene are SGHTA and FQGNSA. This CDR3 has 16 residues. The CDR3 loop reads CASSLVSGQVYNEQFF. CDR3 in DNA: TGTGCCAGCAGCTTAGTTTCGGGACAGGTCTACAATGAGCAGTTCTTC.

This sequence joins TRBV5-1 and TRBJ1-1; 9 bases align to TRBD1. There are 14 residues in the CDR3. Looked up from germline, CDR1 is SGHRS and CDR2 is YFSETQ. Trimming cost V 4 bases and J 4 bases; bases outside gene matches: 5. DNA for the CDR3: TGCGCCAGCAGCCTTCGACAGGGGGGCACTGAAGCTTTCTTT. Residues: CASSLRQGGTEAFF.

The rearrangement uses TRBV27 and TRBJ1-5, with D unresolved. The CDR3 has 16 residues. Germline V gene sequence: CDR1 MNHEY, CDR2 SMNVEV (reference sequence). Trimming removed 5 bases from V and 0 bases from J, with 14 bases in between. CDR3 coding DNA: TGTGCCAGCAGTGAGAGCTTCCGTGATAGCAATCAGCCCCAGCATTTT. Residues: CASSESFRDSNQPQHF.

The chain is built from TRBV30 and TRBJ2-7; 15 bases map to TRBD2. The CDR3 length is 18 residues. V was clipped by 4 bases and J by 2 bases; unmatched bases: 12. Germline CDR1 GTSNPN, CDR2 SVGIG (reference sequence). CDR3 DNA: TGTGCCTGGACCGCTCCGGGACTAGCGGGAGGCTCCCCCTACGAGCAGTACTTC. Translating it yields CAWTAPGLAGGSPYEQYF.

This chain connects TRBV2 to TRBJ2-1, with 9 bases matching TRBD1. Germline loops: CDR1 SNHLY, CDR2 FYNNEI. The ends lost 4 bases at V and 9 bases at J; junction bases unmatched: 10. This CDR3 has 15 residues. CDR3 residues: CASSAPGQGRGEQFF. The CDR3 coding sequence is TGTGCCAGCAGTGCTCCGGGACAGGGCCGGGGTGAGCAGTTCTTC.

This clone was observed a few times. The chain joins TRBV6-6 to TRBJ1-2; TRBD1 is a possible D gene (6 bases). This CDR3 has 13 residues. Trimming took 4 bases from V and 2 from J, leaving 8 bases between them. Germline CDR1 MNHNY, CDR2 SVGAGI (reference sequence). CDR3 protein: CASSSGVNYGYTF. The CDR3 DNA reads as TGTGCCAGCAGTTCAGGGGTAAACTATGGCTACACCTTC.

Here the CDR3 DNA reads TGTGCCAGCTCACCACAGGGACTAGCGGGTCACAATGAGCAGTTCTTC. Its protein product is CASSPQGLAGHNEQFF. This chain links TRBV18 with TRBJ2-1; TRBD2 aligns across 12 bases. V dropped 1 base and J dropped 5; count of bases not matched to a gene: 3. Germline V CDR1 and CDR2: KGHSH, LQKENI. This CDR3 has 16 amino acids.

This clone was seen only once. The gene calls are TRBV7-2 and TRBJ1-1; tentative D call: TRBD1 (6 bases). Germline CDR1 SGHTA, CDR2 FQGNSA. V was trimmed by 1 base and J by 7 bases, leaving 13 bases between them. This CDR3 has 14 residues. The CDR3: CASSLEGVTREAFF. The CDR3 nucleotides are TGTGCCAGCAGCTTAGAGGGGGTGACTCGTGAAGCTTTCTTT.

The J gene is TRBJ1-1, the V gene TRBV28; tentatively, D is TRBD1 (5 bases). The CDR3 totals 15 residues. Germline CDR1 is MDHEN and CDR2 is SYDVKM. Trimming pared 5 bases from V and 0 bases from J, leaving 13 bases between. This CDR3 is CASSTTGTLNTEAFF. CDR3 bases: TGTGCCAGCAGTACGACCGGGACTTTGAACACTGAAGCTTTCTTT.

The chain couples TRBV2 to TRBJ2-2; 7 positions agree with TRBD2. CDR3 length: 16 amino acids. V lost 2 bases and J lost 5; bases outside the gene matches: 8. CDR1 and CDR2 (germline): SNHLY, FYNNEI. The CDR3 DNA sequence: TGTGCCAGCAGTGAATCGGTGGCCGGGGGGACCGGGGAGCTGTTTTTT. Translation: CASSESVAGGTGELFF.

V gene TRBV5-1 combines with J gene TRBJ2-1; 10 bases fit TRBD2. This CDR3 is built from 16 residues. Germline-derived CDR1 and CDR2 are SGHRS and YFSETQ. V lost 4 bases to trimming and J lost 4 bases; unmatched junction nucleotides: 8. The CDR3 DNA is TGCGCCAGCAGCGCGGGACTAGCGCTCGAGTACAATGAGCAGTTCTTC. It encodes CASSAGLALEYNEQFF.

The V and J genes are TRBV7-3 and TRBJ1-1; TRBD1 is a possible D gene (5 bases). Trimming left V 3 bases short and J 5 bases short, with 10 bases between. The germline gives CDR1 SGHTA, CDR2 FQGTGA. The CDR3 is 13 amino acids. CDR3 sequence reads: CASSFDRGTEAFF. The DNA for the CDR3 is TGTGCCAGCAGCTTCGACCGGGGGACTGAAGCTTTCTTT.

V is TRBV5-1 and J is TRBJ1-6; weak D call: TRBD1 (6 bases). The V end was cut by 4 bases, the J end by 8 bases, with 16 bases between. Germline CDR1 and CDR2: SGHRS and YFSETQ. The CDR3 contains 15 residues. CDR3 coding DNA: TGCGCCAGCAGCGTACAGGGCTTTAATGATTCACCCCTCCACTTT. Translating it yields CASSVQGFNDSPLHF. Based on the CDR3 plus reference TRBV5-1 and TRBJ1-6, the full variable domain is KAGVTQTPRYLIKTRGQQVTLSCSPISGHRSVSWYQQTPGQGLQFLFEYFSETQRNKGNFPGRFSGRQFSNSRSEMNVSTLELGDSALYLCASSVQGFNDSPLHFGNGTRLTVT.

This sequence joins TRBV5-4 and TRBJ1-2, with TRBD1 matching 7 bases. This CDR3 region has 14 residues. J lost 0 bases, V lost 2 bases, and 1 base had no gene match. Germline CDR1 reads SGHNT; CDR2 reads YYREEE (reference sequence). The CDR3 DNA reads TGTGCCAGCAGCTTCAGGGGGACTAACTATGGCTACACCTTC. It specifies CASSFRGTNYGYTF.

This chain joins TRBV19 and TRBJ1-1; 7 nucleotides align to TRBD1. The germline CDR1 and CDR2 sequences are LNHDA and SQIVND (reference sequence). Unmatched junction bases numbered 4, after V lost 1 base and J lost 5 bases. The CDR3 consists of 14 residues. This chain's CDR3 is CASSIVAGGTEAFF. The CDR3 DNA sequence: TGTGCCAGTAGTATAGTCGCAGGGGGGACTGAAGCTTTCTTT. Full variable domain (remainder filled in from reference TRBV19 and TRBJ1-1): DGGITQSPKYLFRKEGQNVTLSCEQNLNHDAMYWYRQDPGQGLRLIYYSQIVNDFQKGDIAEGYSVSREKKESFPLTVTSAQKNPTAFYLCASSIVAGGTEAFFGQGTRLTVV.

The V gene is TRBV9, the J gene TRBJ2-1; 9 bases are shared with TRBD1. Germline V gene sequence: CDR1 SGDLS, CDR2 YYNGEE. J was trimmed by 9 bases and V by 0 bases; bases with no gene match: 7. CDR3 length: 15 residues. The CDR3 sequence: CASSVDGTGYGEQFF. The CDR3 coding sequence is TGTGCCAGCAGCGTAGATGGGACAGGGTATGGTGAGCAGTTCTTC. Using reference TRBV9 and TRBJ2-1 for the parts outside the CDR3, the full variable domain is DSGVTQTPKHLITATGQRVTLRCSPRSGDLSVYWYQQSLDQGLQFLIQYYNGEERAKGNILERFSAQQFPDLHSELNLSSLELGDSALYFCASSVDGTGYGEQFFGPGTRLTVL.